This T cell receptor beta chain was profiled in a study of PD-1 blockade in mismatch repair-deficient tumors. General study points: Tumor-resident clones, often absent from pretreatment blood, expanded after pembrolizumab and then contracted.

CDR3 length: 13 residues. The germline V gene has CDR1 MDHEN and CDR2 SYDVKM. V shed 3 bases and J shed 0 bases, with 5 bases lying between them. This table comes from immunoSEQ multiplex PCR, and its TCRdb copy is limited to in-frame clones, with some not included. The sample consists of approximately 15,000 clones, 84% of them appearing once. Time point reported: 10-day in vitro stimulation with candidate neoantigen peptide 5. TCRs were sequenced from a few patients responding to pembrolizumab. Each of several ELISpot-reactive candidate peptides was used for roughly 10-day stimulation. A no-peptide control culture served as baseline for clone fold changes. The sample holds a few counts of this clone. Antigen specificity is unknown.

The clonotype was recovered from an adult with mismatch repair-deficient cancer. The material sequenced was cells cultured in vitro, taken from a patient treated with pembrolizumab. The chain combines TRBV28 with TRBJ1-1; no firm D call. The CDR3 is CASSLGMNTEAFF. Here the CDR3 DNA reads TGTGCCAGCAGTTTGGGGATGAACACTGAAGCTTTCTTT.